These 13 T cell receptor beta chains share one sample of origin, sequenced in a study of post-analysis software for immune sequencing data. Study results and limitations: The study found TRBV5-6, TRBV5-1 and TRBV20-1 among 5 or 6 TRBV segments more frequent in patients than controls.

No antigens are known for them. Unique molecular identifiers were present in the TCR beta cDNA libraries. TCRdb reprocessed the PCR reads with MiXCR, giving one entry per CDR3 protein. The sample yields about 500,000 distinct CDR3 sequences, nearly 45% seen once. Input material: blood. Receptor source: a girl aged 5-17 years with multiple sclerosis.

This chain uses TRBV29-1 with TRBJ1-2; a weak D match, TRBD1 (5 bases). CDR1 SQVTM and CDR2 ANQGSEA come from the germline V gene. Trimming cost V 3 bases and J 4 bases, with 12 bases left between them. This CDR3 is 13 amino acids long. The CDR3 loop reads CSVDPAGSYGYTF. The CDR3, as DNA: TGCAGCGTTGACCCCGCAGGGAGCTATGGCTACACCTTC.

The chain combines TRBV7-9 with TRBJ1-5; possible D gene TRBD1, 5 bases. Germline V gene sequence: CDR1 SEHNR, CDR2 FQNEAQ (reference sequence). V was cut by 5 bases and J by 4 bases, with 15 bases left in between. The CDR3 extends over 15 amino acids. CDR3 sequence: CASSPGRVENQPQHF. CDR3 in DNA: TGTGCCAGCAGCCCTGGCAGGGTCGAGAATCAGCCCCAGCATTTT. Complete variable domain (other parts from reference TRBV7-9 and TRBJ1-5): DTGVSQNPRHKITKRGQNVTFRCDPISEHNRLYWYRQTLGQGPEFLTYFQNEAQLEKSRLLSDRFSAERPKGSFSTLEIQRTEQGDSAMYLCASSPGRVENQPQHFGDGTRLSIL.

CDR3 sequence (DNA): TGTGCCAGCAGCCAAGGGACTCTCAATCAGCCCCAGCATTTT. It yields the protein CASSQGTLNQPQHF. The chain has TRBV7-2 and TRBJ1-5; D perhaps matches TRBD1 (5 bases). Between the trimmed V and J ends, which lost 5 bases and 3 bases, there was a span of 11 bases. The germline V gene has CDR1 SGHTA and CDR2 FQGNSA. This CDR3 has 14 amino acids.

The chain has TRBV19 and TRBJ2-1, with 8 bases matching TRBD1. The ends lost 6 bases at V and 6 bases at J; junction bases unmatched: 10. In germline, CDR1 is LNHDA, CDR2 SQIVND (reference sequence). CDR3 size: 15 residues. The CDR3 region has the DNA TGTGCCAGTAGCGAGGGACAGGATCCCCTCAATGAGCAGTTCTTC. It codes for CASSEGQDPLNEQFF.

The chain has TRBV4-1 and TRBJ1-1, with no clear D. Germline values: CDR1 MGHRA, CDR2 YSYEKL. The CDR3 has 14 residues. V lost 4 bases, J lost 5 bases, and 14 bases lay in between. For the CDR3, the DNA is TGCGCCAGCAGCCCTTACGAGGAAGAAACTGAAGCTTTCTTT. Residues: CASSPYEEETEAFF.

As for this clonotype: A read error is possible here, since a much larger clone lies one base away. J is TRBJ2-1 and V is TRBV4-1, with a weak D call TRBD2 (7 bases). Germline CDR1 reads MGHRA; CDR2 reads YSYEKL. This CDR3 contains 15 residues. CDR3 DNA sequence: TGCGCCGGCAGCCTTTTGGGGGGGCGTCGGAATGAGCAGTTCTTC. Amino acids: CAGSLLGGRRNEQFF.

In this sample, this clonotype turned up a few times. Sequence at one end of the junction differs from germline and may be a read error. CDR3 sequence (DNA): TGTGCTAGCAGCCCCGGGTCTAGGTTGGGCCAAGAGACCCAGTACTTC. Protein sequence: CASSPGSRLGQETQYF. The chain is built from TRBV7-7 and TRBJ2-7; D uncertain. The last part of the DNA fits TRBJ2-5 better; the J call may be wrong. CDR3 length: 16 amino acids. The germline V gene has CDR1 SSHAT and CDR2 FNYEAQ (reference sequence).

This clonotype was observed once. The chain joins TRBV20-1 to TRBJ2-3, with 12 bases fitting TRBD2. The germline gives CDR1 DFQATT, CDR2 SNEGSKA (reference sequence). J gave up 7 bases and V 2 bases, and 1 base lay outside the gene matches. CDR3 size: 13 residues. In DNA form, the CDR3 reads TGCAGTGCTAGAACTAGCGGGGGGTATACGCAGTATTTT. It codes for CSARTSGGYTQYF.

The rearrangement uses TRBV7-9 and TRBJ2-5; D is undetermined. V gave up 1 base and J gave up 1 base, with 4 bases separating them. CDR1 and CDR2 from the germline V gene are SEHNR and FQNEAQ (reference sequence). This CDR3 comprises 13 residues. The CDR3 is CASSLESQETQYF. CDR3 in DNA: TGTGCCAGCAGCTTAGAGAGCCAAGAGACCCAGTACTTC.

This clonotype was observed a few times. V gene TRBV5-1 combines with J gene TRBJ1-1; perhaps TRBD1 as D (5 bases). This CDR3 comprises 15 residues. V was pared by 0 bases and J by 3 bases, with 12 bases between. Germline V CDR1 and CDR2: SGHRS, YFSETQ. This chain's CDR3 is CASSLDAEGHTEAFF. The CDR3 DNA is TGCGCCAGCAGCTTGGACGCGGAGGGGCACACTGAAGCTTTCTTT.

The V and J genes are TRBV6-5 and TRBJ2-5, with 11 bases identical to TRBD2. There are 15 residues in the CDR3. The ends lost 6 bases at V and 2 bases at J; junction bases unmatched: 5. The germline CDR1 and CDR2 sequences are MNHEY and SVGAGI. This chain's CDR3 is CASRGLAAPQETQYF. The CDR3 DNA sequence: TGTGCCAGCAGGGGACTAGCGGCTCCACAAGAGACCCAGTACTTC.

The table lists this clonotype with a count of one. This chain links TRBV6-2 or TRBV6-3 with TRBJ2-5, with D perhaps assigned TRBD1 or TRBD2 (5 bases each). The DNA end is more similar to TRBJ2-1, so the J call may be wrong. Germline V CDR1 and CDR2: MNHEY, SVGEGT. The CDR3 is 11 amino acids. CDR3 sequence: CASMGRETQFF. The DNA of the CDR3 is TGTGCCAGCATGGGACGAGAGACCCAGTTCTTC.

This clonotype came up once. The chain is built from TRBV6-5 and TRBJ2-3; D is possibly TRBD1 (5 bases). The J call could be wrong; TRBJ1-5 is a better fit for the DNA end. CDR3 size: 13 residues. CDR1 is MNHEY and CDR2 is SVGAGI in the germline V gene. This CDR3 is CASGLAGRDTQHF. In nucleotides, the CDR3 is TGTGCCAGTGGACTAGCGGGACGAGATACGCAGCATTTT.